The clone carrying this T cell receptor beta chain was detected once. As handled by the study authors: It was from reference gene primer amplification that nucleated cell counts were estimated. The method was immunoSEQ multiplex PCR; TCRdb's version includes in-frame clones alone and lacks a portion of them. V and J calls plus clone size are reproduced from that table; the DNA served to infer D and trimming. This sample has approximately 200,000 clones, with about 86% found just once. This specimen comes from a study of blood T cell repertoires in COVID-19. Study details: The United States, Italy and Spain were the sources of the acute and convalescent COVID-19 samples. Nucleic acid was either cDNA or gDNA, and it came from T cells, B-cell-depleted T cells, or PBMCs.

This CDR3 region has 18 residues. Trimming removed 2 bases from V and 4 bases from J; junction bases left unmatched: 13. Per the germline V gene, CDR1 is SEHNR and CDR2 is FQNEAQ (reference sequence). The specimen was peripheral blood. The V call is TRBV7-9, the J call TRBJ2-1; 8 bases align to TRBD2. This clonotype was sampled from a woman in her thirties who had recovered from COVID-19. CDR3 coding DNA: TGTGCCAGCAGCTTAACAGGAGCGGGAGCGGGACCGTACAATGAGCAGTTCTTC. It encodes CASSLTGAGAGPYNEQFF.